This TCR beta chain is drawn from a study of cytotoxic CD8 clonotypes in ibrutinib-treated CLL. Study at large: After a median around 11 months on treatment (6 to 36), response samples were drawn.

Study-level findings and limits: Clonality at baseline surpassed age-matched healthy donors and tracked circulating CD8+ T-cell counts. Sustained-remission patients were sampled at one set of times and progressing patients at different ones.

Note on this clone: The antigen is undetermined.

CDR1 and CDR2 from the germline V gene are SGHVS and FQNEAQ. With 3 bases removed from V and 7 bases from J, the gap between germline ends came to 19 bases. The length of the CDR3 is 15 residues. Researchers set a sequencing depth target of 1 in 200,000 to 1 in 1 million T cells. Assay: immunoSEQ multiplex PCR; the TCRdb copy retains only in-frame clones and omits some. The data hold about 300,000 clones, with roughly three quarters observed a single time. The rearrangement links TRBV7-8 to TRBJ2-7; D may be TRBD1 (5 bases). The sequenced sample was PBMCs, obtained at disease progression, from a patient treated with ibrutinib. This sequence originates from a human donor with chronic lymphocytic leukemia. CDR3 sequence (DNA): TGTGCCAGCAGCTTCCTGGCCAGGCAGGGTTGGGAGCAGTACTTC. Translation: CASSFLARQGWEQYF. Full variable domain (outside the CDR3, taken from reference TRBV7-8 and TRBJ2-7): GAGVSQSPRYKVAKRGQDVALRCDPISGHVSLFWYQQALGQGPEFLTYFQNEAQLDKSGLPSDRFFAERPEGSVSTLKIQRTQQEDSAVYLCASSFLARQGWEQYFGPGTRLTVT.